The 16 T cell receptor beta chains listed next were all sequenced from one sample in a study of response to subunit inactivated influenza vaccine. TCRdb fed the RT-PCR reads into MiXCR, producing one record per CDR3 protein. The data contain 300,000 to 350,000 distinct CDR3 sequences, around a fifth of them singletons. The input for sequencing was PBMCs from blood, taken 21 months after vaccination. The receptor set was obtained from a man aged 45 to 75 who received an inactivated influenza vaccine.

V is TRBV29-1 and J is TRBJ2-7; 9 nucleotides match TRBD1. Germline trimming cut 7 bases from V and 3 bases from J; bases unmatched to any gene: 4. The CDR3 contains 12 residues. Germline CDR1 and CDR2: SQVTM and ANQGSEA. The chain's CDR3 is CSGVDRGYEQYF. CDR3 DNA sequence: TGCAGCGGGGTGGACAGGGGCTACGAGCAGTACTTC.

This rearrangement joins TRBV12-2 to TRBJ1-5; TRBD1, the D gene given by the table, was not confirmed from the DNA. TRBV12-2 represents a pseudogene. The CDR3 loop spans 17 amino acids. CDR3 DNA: TGTGCAAGTCGACCTGACAGGGGGGTTTCTCGCAATCAGCCCCAGCATTTT. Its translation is CASRPDRGVSRNQPQHF.

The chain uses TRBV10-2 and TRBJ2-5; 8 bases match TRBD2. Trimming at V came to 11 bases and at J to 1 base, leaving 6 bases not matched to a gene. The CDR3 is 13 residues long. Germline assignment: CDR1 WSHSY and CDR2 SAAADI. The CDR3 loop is CASEGTSQETQYF. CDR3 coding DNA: TGCGCCTCAGAGGGGACTAGCCAAGAGACCCAGTACTTC.

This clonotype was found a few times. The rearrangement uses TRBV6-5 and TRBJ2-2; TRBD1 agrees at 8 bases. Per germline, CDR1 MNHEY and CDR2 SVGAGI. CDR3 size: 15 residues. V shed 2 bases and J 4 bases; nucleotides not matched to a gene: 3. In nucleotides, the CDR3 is TGTGCCAGCAGTTACCCCGGGACAGGCACCGGGGAGCTGTTTTTT. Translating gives CASSYPGTGTGELFF.

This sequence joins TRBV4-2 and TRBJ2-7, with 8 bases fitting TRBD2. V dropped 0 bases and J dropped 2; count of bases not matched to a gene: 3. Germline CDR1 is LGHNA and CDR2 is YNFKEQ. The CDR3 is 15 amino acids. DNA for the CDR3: TGTGCCAGCAGCCAAGATGCAGCGGGAGCCTACGAGCAGTACTTC. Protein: CASSQDAAGAYEQYF.

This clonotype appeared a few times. CDR3 DNA sequence: TGTGCCAGCAGCCGGGACCCCGGGAGCAATCAGCCCCAGCATTTT. Translation: CASSRDPGSNQPQHF. The J gene is TRBJ1-5, the V gene TRBV4-2, with a weak D call TRBD1 (5 bases). The V end lost 4 bases, the J end lost 1 base, and 11 bases lay between the germline ends. From germline, CDR1 is LGHNA and CDR2 YNFKEQ. The CDR3 is made up of 15 amino acids.

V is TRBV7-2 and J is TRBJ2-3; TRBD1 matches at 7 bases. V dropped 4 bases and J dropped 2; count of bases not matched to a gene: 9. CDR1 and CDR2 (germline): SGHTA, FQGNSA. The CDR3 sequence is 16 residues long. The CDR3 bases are TGTGCCAGCAGCTCCTTGGGACAGTTGATCACAGATACGCAGTATTTT. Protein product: CASSSLGQLITDTQYF.

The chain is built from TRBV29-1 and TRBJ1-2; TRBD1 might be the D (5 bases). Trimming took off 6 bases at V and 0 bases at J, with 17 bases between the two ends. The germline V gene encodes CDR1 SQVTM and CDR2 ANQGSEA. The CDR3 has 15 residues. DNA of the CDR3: TGCAGCGTCTCCTTCCCCCGGGGGACTAACTATGGCTACACCTTC. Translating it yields CSVSFPRGTNYGYTF.

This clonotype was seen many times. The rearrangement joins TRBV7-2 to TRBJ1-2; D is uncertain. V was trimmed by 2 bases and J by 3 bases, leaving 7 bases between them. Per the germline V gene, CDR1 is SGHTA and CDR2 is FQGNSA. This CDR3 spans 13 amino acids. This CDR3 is CASSLWGDYGYTF. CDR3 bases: TGTGCCAGCAGCTTATGGGGTGACTATGGCTACACCTTC.

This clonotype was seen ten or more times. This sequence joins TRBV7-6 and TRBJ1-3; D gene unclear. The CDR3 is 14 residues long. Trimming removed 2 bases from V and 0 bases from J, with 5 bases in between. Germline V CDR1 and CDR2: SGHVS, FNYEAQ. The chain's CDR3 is CASSLPSSGNTIYF. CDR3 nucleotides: TGTGCCAGCAGCTTACCCAGCTCTGGAAACACCATATATTTT.

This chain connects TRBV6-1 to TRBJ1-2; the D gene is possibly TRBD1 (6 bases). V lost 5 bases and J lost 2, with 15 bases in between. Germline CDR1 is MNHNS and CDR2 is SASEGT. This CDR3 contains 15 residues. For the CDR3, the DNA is TGTGCCAGCAGTCCAACAGGGCTTGCGAACTATGGCTACACCTTC. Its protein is CASSPTGLANYGYTF.

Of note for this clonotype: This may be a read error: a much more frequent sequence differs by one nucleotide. As DNA, the CDR3 is TGTGCCAGCAGTTTATCGGGACAGGTTGGGCTGGATCAGGCCCAGCATTTT. Translated: CASSLSGQVGLDQAQHF. V usage is TRBV27 and J usage is TRBJ1-5; 8 nucleotides agree with TRBD1. The CDR3 extends over 17 amino acids. Germline V gene sequence: CDR1 MNHEY, CDR2 SMNVEV (reference sequence).

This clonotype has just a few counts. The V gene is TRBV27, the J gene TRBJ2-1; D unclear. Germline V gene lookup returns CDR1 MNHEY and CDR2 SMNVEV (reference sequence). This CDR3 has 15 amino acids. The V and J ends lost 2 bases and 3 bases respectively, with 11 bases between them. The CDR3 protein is CASSLVYSHYNEQFF. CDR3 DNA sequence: TGTGCCAGCAGTTTAGTCTACTCGCACTACAATGAGCAGTTCTTC.

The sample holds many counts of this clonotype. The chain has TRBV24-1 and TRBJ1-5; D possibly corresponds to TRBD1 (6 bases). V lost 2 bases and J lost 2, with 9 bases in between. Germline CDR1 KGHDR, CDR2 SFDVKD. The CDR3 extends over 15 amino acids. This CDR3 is CATSDWRTGNQPQHF. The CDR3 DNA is TGTGCCACCAGTGATTGGAGGACAGGCAATCAGCCCCAGCATTTT.

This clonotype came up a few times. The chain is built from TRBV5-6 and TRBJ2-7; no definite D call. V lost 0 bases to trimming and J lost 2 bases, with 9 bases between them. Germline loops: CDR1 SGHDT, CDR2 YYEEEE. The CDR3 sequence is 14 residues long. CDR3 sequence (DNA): TGTGCCAGCAGCTTGGCCGGCAGAACCTACGAGCAGTACTTC. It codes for CASSLAGRTYEQYF. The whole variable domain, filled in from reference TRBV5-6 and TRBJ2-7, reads DAGVTQSPTHLIKTRGQQVTLRCSPKSGHDTVSWYQQALGQGPQFIFQYYEEEERQRGNFPDRFSGHQFPNYSSELNVNALLLGDSALYLCASSLAGRTYEQYFGPGTRLTVT.

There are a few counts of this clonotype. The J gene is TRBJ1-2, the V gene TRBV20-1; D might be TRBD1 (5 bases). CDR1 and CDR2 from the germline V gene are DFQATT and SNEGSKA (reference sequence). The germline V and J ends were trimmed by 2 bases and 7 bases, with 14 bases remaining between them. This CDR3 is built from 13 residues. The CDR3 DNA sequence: TGCAGTGCTAGACTAAAACCGGGGCTTGGCTACACCTTC. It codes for CSARLKPGLGYTF.